Below, one TCR beta chain is given with its context. TCRdb fed the RT-PCR reads into MiXCR, producing one record per CDR3 protein. The profile shows about 210,000 distinct CDR3 sequences, 38% of them singletons. The source of the sample is a study of patients and donors after allogeneic stem cell transplantation. Looked up from germline, CDR1 is MNHEY and CDR2 is SMNVEV (reference sequence). Trimming pared 6 bases from V and 0 bases from J, leaving 3 bases between. This CDR3 comprises 12 residues. This sequence was found in a human donor who was either an allogeneic HSCT recipient or a stem cell or donor lymphocyte infusion donor (not recorded which). It is not recorded whose cells these are; they may come from a transplant donor. The chain combines TRBV27 with TRBJ1-5; D not certain. Sequencing was carried out using blood, either unsorted or a sorted T cell fraction (not recorded which). The chain's CDR3 is CASRGSNQPQHF. CDR3 DNA: TGTGCCAGCAGGGGTAGCAATCAGCCCCAGCATTTT.